One sample yielded the 27 T cell receptor beta chains listed below, sequenced in a study of breast tumors, draining lymph nodes, adjacent tissues. Samples came from axillary lymph nodes draining the breast cancer. TCRdb re-analysed the multiplex PCR reads in MiXCR, keeping a single row per CDR3 protein. The top ten clones hold roughly 1.2% of a sample with 100,000 or so distinct CDR3 sequences, around 21% of them seen once. The sequencing input was axillary lymph node tissue. The receptors were sampled from a female donor with breast cancer. Some clones in this sample may be carry-over from other donors' samples.

The CDR3 DNA reads as TGTGCCAGCAGTGAAGGGGCCGGACCCTACGAGCAGTACTTC. The encoded protein is CASSEGAGPYEQYF. The rearrangement joins TRBV2 to TRBJ2-7; the D is unclear. Germline-derived CDR1 and CDR2 are SNHLY and FYNNEI. The CDR3 sequence is 14 residues long. Trimming left V 1 base short and J 2 bases short, with 9 bases between.

The V gene is TRBV18, the J gene TRBJ1-5; 8 nucleotides align to TRBD1. Looked up from germline, CDR1 is KGHSH and CDR2 is LQKENI. After removal of 3 bases from V and 1 base from J, the junction contained 5 bases not matched to a gene. The CDR3 is made up of 16 amino acids. This CDR3 is CASSPSGTGSNQPQHF. The CDR3 DNA sequence: TGTGCCAGCTCACCTTCCGGGACAGGAAGCAATCAGCCCCAGCATTTT.

The chain combines TRBV7-6 with TRBJ1-4, with D possibly TRBD1 on 5 matching bases. The V end lost 1 base, the J end lost 7 bases, and 13 bases lay between the germline ends. The CDR3 covers 15 residues. Per the germline V gene, CDR1 is SGHVS and CDR2 is FNYEAQ. CDR3 region: CASSLGGGIGEKLFF. DNA of the CDR3: TGTGCCAGCAGCTTAGGGGGGGGGATCGGTGAAAAACTGTTTTTT.

This clonotype was seen repeatedly, ten times or more. The chain recombines TRBV5-1 with TRBJ2-7; 10 nucleotides agree with TRBD1. The germline CDR1 and CDR2 sequences are SGHRS and YFSETQ. The junction had 4 bases not matched to a gene; V was cut back by 0 bases and J by 4 bases. There are 15 residues in the CDR3. In DNA, the CDR3 is TGCGCCAGCAGCTTGGGACAGGGGGCTGCTTACGAGCAGTACTTC. Its translation is CASSLGQGAAYEQYF.

This clonotype was seen at least ten times. This chain links TRBV13 with TRBJ1-2, with 7 bases aligning to TRBD1. This CDR3 is built from 15 residues. Per germline, CDR1 PRHDT and CDR2 FYEKMQ (reference sequence). Germline trimming cut 3 bases from V and 4 bases from J; bases unmatched to any gene: 8. The CDR3 region has the DNA TGTGCCAGCAGCTTCGGAACAGGGGAAAGCTATGGCTACACCTTC. It encodes CASSFGTGESYGYTF.

This clonotype has at least ten counts. The V and J genes are TRBV14 and TRBJ2-7, with a tentative D call TRBD1 (6 bases). V gave up 8 bases and J gave up 5 bases, with 31 bases separating them. From germline, CDR1 is SGHDN and CDR2 FVKESK. The CDR3 runs to 18 residues. CDR3 residues: CASGTKRIQGALLDEQYF. The CDR3 DNA is TGTGCCAGCGGGACCAAACGAATACAGGGAGCCCTGTTGGACGAGCAGTACTTC.

On this clonotype itself: Given a much more abundant clone one base away, this may be a read error. The chain is built from TRBV6-1 and TRBJ1-2; D remains ambiguous. Germline V gives CDR1 MNHNS, CDR2 SASEGT. Trimming removed 3 bases from V and 7 bases from J, with 9 bases in between. CDR3 length: 12 residues. The DNA for the CDR3 is TGTGCCAGCAGTGATCGGGTTTCTGGCTACACCTTC. This codes for CASSDRVSGYTF.

In the case of this clonotype: This may be a read error, as it is one base from a much larger clone. The rearrangement links TRBV4-1 to TRBJ2-3; TRBD1 matches 7 bases. The CDR3 spans 16 residues. Germline CDR1 is MGHRA and CDR2 is YSYEKL. The CDR3: CANSQERQGQTDTQYF. The CDR3 DNA sequence: TGCGCCAACAGCCAAGAAAGGCAGGGACAGACAGATACGCAGTATTTT.

This clonotype was counted ten times or more. The rearrangement joins TRBV5-1 to TRBJ2-1; 8 bases map to TRBD2. CDR3 length: 14 residues. Germline V gene lookup returns CDR1 SGHRS and CDR2 YFSETQ. J lost 9 bases, V lost 4 bases, and 9 bases had no gene match. This CDR3 is CASSPPGTSVEQFF. The CDR3 bases are TGCGCCAGCAGCCCGCCAGGGACTAGTGTTGAGCAGTTCTTC.

The sample holds a few counts of this clonotype. The chain combines TRBV28 with TRBJ1-2; maybe TRBD1 (5 bases). Looked up from germline, CDR1 is MDHEN and CDR2 is SYDVKM. Trimming took off 2 bases at V and 4 bases at J, with 14 bases between the two ends. The CDR3 sequence is 15 residues long. This chain's CDR3 is CASSLDSNPLYGYTF. The CDR3 coding sequence is TGTGCCAGCAGTTTAGACAGCAACCCTCTCTATGGCTACACCTTC.

This clonotype has only a few counts. The chain carries TRBV6-1 and TRBJ2-5; D ambiguous. Germline CDR1 reads MNHNS; CDR2 reads SASEGT. The V gene lost 6 bases and the J gene lost 5 bases, with 13 bases spanning the gap. The CDR3 extends over 13 amino acids. The CDR3: CASSHNPWETQYF. DNA of the CDR3: TGTGCCAGCAGCCATAATCCCTGGGAGACCCAGTACTTC.

This clonotype was seen more than once but under ten times. This chain uses TRBV5-1 with TRBJ1-1; D gene ambiguous. Deletions cut 4 bases from V and 0 bases from J, with 7 bases between. The CDR3 loop spans 13 amino acids. Germline lookup yields CDR1 SGHRS and CDR2 YFSETQ. CDR3 nucleotide sequence: TGCGCCAGCAGCAGACTTGTGAACACTGAAGCTTTCTTT. It translates to CASSRLVNTEAFF.

CDR3 in DNA: TGTGCCACCAGTCCGACGGGGGTGTCCTACAATGAGCAGTTCTTC. This codes for CATSPTGVSYNEQFF. This chain links TRBV24-1 with TRBJ2-1; D is perhaps TRBD2 (6 bases). Trimming pared 6 bases from V and 1 base from J, leaving 12 bases between. The CDR3 length is 15 residues. Per germline, CDR1 KGHDR and CDR2 SFDVKD.

Notes on this clonotype: Possible read error: a much larger clone is one base away. The gene calls are TRBV20-1 and TRBJ2-1, with 8 bases that match TRBD1. The CDR3 runs to 14 residues. Germline CDR1 DFQATT, CDR2 SNEGSKA (reference sequence). In DNA, the CDR3 is TGCAGTGCTTCGGACAGGGTGCACCACAATGGGCAGTTCTTC. This codes for CSASDRVHHNGQFF.

This clonotype was counted at least ten times. The genes are TRBV6-5 and TRBJ2-5; 11 bases are a match to TRBD2. J gave up 0 bases and V 2 bases, and 5 bases lay outside the gene matches. CDR1 and CDR2 (germline): MNHEY, SVGAGI. The length of the CDR3 is 17 residues. The CDR3 DNA reads TGTGCCAGCAGTTACGGCGGTAGCGGGAGGGACCAAGAGACCCAGTACTTC. It codes for CASSYGGSGRDQETQYF.

This clonotype was seen at least ten times. This chain links TRBV5-1 with TRBJ2-5; D unclear. The CDR3 runs to 15 residues. The germline CDR1 and CDR2 sequences are SGHRS and YFSETQ. The V gene lost 0 bases and the J gene lost 0 bases, with 9 bases spanning the gap. The CDR3: CASSLATPYQETQYF. The CDR3 bases are TGCGCCAGCAGCTTGGCCACACCGTACCAAGAGACCCAGTACTTC.

Note on this clonotype: A single base separates this from a much larger clone, so it may be a read error. V is TRBV24-1 and J is TRBJ2-7, with D possibly TRBD2 on 6 matching bases. Germline CDR1 reads KGHDR; CDR2 reads SFDVKD. V gave up 3 bases and J gave up 5 bases, with 16 bases separating them. The CDR3 runs to 15 residues. CDR3 bases: TGTGCCACCAGTGATCCTAATAGCAGGAGGGACGAGCAGTACTTC. Residues: CATSDPNSRRDEQYF.

In its sample, this clonotype was seen many times. The chain is built from TRBV7-2 and TRBJ2-7; D uncertain. Trimming shortened V by 0 bases and J by 2 bases, and 8 bases separated the two germline ends. The germline V gene encodes CDR1 SGHTA and CDR2 FQGNSA. This CDR3 is 14 amino acids long. The CDR3 nucleotides read TGTGCCAGCAGCTTAGCAGGGTCCCCCTACGAGCAGTACTTC. Its protein product is CASSLAGSPYEQYF.

In this sample, this clonotype turned up many times. The V gene is TRBV6-5, the J gene TRBJ2-3; 12 nucleotides line up with TRBD2. V dropped 7 bases and J dropped 1; count of bases not matched to a gene: 9. This CDR3 spans 17 amino acids. Germline V gene sequence: CDR1 MNHEY, CDR2 SVGAGI. CDR3 coding DNA: TGTGCCAGCAATCAGGACAGACTAGCGGGGGGCACAGATACGCAGTATTTT. It translates to CASNQDRLAGGTDTQYF.

Ten or more counts support this clonotype. The gene calls are TRBV24-1 and TRBJ2-1; no clear D gene. This CDR3 has 13 residues. V dropped 1 base and J dropped 8 bases, with 8 bases sitting between them. CDR1 KGHDR and CDR2 SFDVKD come from the germline V gene. The CDR3 reads CATSDFPGDEQFF. In nucleotides, the CDR3 is TGTGCCACCAGTGATTTCCCAGGTGATGAGCAGTTCTTC.

The table lists this clonotype with many counts. The CDR3, as DNA: TGCGCCAGCAGTCCGGGAGCGGGGACAGGGACCTACGAGCAGTACTTC. This gives the protein CASSPGAGTGTYEQYF. The chain uses TRBV5-1 and TRBJ2-7; 9 bases align to TRBD1. Losses at the gene ends were 5 bases for V and 2 bases for J; bases not matched to a gene: 11. This CDR3 spans 16 amino acids. Germline lookup yields CDR1 SGHRS and CDR2 YFSETQ.

This clonotype was picked up many times. The J gene is TRBJ1-5, the V gene TRBV20-1; D is undetermined. The V gene's germline CDR1 is DFQATT and CDR2 SNEGSKA (reference sequence). The CDR3 totals 17 residues. V dropped 5 bases and J dropped 8 bases, with 28 bases sitting between them. CDR3 in DNA: TGCAGTGCTCCTACACAATTAAGTGGTCTAATCTCCGAGCCCCAGCATTTT. Its translation: CSAPTQLSGLISEPQHF.

This clonotype was detected ten times or more. This chain connects TRBV6-5 to TRBJ1-5; D is unresolved. This CDR3 is 13 amino acids long. Germline CDR1 reads MNHEY; CDR2 reads SVGAGI. V gave up 6 bases and J gave up 3 bases, with 9 bases separating them. CDR3 sequence reads: CASRADLNQPQHF. CDR3 nucleotide sequence: TGTGCCAGCAGAGCAGACCTCAATCAGCCCCAGCATTTT.

This clonotype came up many times. The chain couples TRBV7-9 to TRBJ2-3; D gene ambiguous. The CDR3 extends over 15 amino acids. CDR1 is SEHNR, CDR2 FQNEAQ, per germline (reference sequence). Trimming removed 5 bases from V and 7 bases from J, with 19 bases in between. The CDR3 DNA follows: TGTGCCAGCAGCCAAACCAGATCCACAAGAAATACGCAGTATTTT. Translation gives CASSQTRSTRNTQYF.

This clonotype occurred many times. The chain recombines TRBV30 with TRBJ1-6, with D unclear. V was pared by 2 bases and J by 9 bases, with 8 bases between. The CDR3 covers 12 residues. CDR1 and CDR2 from the germline V gene are GTSNPN and SVGIG (reference sequence). DNA for the CDR3: TGTGCCTGGAGTCGAACGAGTTCACCCCTCCACTTT. It yields the protein CAWSRTSSPLHF. The full variable domain, its missing parts supplied by reference TRBV30 and TRBJ1-6, is SQTIHQWPATLVQPVGSPLSLECTVEGTSNPNLYWYRQAAGRGLQLLFYSVGIGQISSEVPQNLSASRPQDRQFILSSKKLLLSDSGFYLCAWSRTSSPLHFGNGTRLTVT.

The chain employs TRBV12-3 or TRBV12-4 and TRBJ1-1; TRBD1 is a possible D gene (5 bases). Deletions cut 5 bases from V and 7 bases from J, with 17 bases between. The CDR3 totals 14 residues. The CDR3 DNA reads TGTGCCAGCAGTGCCGACAGAATAAAATTTGAAGCTTTCTTT. It yields the protein CASSADRIKFEAFF.

This clonotype was picked up many times. The chain combines TRBV28 with TRBJ2-5; the match to TRBD2 covers 7 bases. Germline V gene data show CDR1 as MDHEN and CDR2 as SYDVKM. The CDR3 length is 15 residues. J was trimmed by 1 base and V by 4 bases; bases with no gene match: 6. The CDR3, as DNA: TGTGCCAGCAGTTCTCTAGCGGAGACCCAAGAGACCCAGTACTTC. Amino acid sequence: CASSSLAETQETQYF. The whole variable domain, filled in from reference TRBV28 and TRBJ2-5, reads DVKVTQSSRYLVKRTGEKVFLECVQDMDHENMFWYRQDPGLGLRLIYFSYDVKMKEKGDIPEGYSVSREKKERFSLILESASTNQTSMYLCASSSLAETQETQYFGPGTRLLVL.